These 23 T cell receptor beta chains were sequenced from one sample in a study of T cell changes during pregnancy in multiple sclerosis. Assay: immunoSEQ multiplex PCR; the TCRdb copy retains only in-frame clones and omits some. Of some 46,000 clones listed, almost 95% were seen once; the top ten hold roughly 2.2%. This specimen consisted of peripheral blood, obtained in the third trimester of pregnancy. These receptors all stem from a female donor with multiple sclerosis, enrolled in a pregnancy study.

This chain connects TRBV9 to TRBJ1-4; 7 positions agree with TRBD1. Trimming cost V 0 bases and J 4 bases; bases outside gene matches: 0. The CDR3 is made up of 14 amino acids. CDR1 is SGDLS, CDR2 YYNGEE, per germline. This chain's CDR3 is CASSVGQGNEKLFF. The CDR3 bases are TGTGCCAGCAGCGTAGGACAGGGTAATGAAAAACTGTTTTTT. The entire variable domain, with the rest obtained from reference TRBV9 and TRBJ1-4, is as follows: DSGVTQTPKHLITATGQRVTLRCSPRSGDLSVYWYQQSLDQGLQFLIQYYNGEERAKGNILERFSAQQFPDLHSELNLSSLELGDSALYFCASSVGQGNEKLFFGSGTQLSVL.

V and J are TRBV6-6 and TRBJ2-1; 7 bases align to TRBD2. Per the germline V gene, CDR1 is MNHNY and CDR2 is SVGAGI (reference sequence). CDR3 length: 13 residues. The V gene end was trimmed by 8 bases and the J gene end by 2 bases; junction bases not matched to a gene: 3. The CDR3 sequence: CASSTSAYNEQFF. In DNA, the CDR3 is TGTGCCAGCTCTACTAGCGCCTACAATGAGCAGTTCTTC.

Written as DNA, the CDR3 is TGTGCCACCACGGGACTAGCGGGAGGGCCCGGGGAGCTGTTTTTT. Translation: CATTGLAGGPGELFF. This chain uses TRBV19 with TRBJ2-2, with 16 bases aligning to TRBD2. V was pared by 10 bases and J by 6 bases, with 5 bases of the junction left unmatched. CDR1 and CDR2 (germline): LNHDA, SQIVND (reference sequence). The length of the CDR3 is 15 residues.

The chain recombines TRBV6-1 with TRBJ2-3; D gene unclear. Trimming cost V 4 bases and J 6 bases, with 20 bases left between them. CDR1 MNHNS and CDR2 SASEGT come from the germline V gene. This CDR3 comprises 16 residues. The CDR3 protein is CASSGPAKVGQDTQYF. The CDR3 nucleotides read TGTGCCAGCAGTGGGCCTGCGAAGGTGGGCCAGGATACGCAGTATTTT.

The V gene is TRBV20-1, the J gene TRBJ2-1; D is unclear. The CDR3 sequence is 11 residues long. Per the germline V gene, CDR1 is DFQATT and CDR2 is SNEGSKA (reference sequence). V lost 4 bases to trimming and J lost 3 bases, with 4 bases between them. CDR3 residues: CSATNYNEQFF. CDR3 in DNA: TGCAGTGCTACCAACTACAATGAGCAGTTCTTC.

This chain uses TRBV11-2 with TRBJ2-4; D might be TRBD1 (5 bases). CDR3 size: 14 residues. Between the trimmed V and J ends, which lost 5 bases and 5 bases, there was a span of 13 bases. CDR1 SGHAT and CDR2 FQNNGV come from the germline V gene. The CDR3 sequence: CASSNRQMENIQYF. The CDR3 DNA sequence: TGTGCCAGCAGCAACAGACAGATGGAAAACATTCAGTACTTC.

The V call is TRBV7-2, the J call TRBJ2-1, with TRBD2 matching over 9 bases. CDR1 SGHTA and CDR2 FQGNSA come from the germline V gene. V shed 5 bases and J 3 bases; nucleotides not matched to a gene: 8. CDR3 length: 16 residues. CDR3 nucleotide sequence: TGTGCCAGCAGCCCGCCCGGCGGGGGGGGCTACAATGAGCAGTTCTTC. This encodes CASSPPGGGGYNEQFF.

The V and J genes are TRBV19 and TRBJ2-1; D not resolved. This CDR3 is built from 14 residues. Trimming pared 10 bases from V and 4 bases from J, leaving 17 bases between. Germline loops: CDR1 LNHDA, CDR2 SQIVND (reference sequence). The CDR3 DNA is TGTGCCACCTCGCTTGGTGGCGGTTACAATGAGCAGTTCTTC. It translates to CATSLGGGYNEQFF.

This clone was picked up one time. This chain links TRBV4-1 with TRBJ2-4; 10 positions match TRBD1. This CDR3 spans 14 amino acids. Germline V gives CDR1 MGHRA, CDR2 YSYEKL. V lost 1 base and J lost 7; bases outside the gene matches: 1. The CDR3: CASSQGQGANIQYF. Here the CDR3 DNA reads TGCGCCAGCAGCCAAGGACAGGGGGCGAACATTCAGTACTTC.

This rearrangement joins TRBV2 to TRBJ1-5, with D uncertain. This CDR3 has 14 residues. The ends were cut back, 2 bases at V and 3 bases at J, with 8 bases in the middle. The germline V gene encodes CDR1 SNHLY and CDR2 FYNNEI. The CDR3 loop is CASSEWQNNQPQHF. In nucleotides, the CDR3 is TGTGCCAGCAGTGAATGGCAGAACAATCAGCCCCAGCATTTT.

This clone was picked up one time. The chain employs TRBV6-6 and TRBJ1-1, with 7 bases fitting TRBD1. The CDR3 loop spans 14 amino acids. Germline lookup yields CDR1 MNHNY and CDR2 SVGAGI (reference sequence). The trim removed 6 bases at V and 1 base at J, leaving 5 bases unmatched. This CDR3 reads CASSPQGKNTEAFF. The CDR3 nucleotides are TGTGCCAGCAGCCCACAGGGGAAGAACACTGAAGCTTTCTTT.

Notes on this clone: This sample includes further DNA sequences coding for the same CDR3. The CDR3 reads CASSLDRANTGELFF. Here the CDR3 DNA reads TGCGCCAGCAGCTTGGACAGGGCTAACACCGGGGAGCTGTTTTTT. The chain recombines TRBV5-1 with TRBJ2-2; D perhaps matches TRBD1 (6 bases). CDR1 and CDR2 from the germline V gene are SGHRS and YFSETQ. The V end lost 0 bases, the J end lost 2 bases, and 8 bases lay between the germline ends. This CDR3 region has 15 residues.

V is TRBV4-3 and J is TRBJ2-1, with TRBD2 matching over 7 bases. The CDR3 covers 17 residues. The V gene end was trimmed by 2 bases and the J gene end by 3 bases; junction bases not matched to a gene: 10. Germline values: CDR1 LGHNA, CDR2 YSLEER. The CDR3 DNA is TGCGCCAGCAGCCAAAAGGCAAGCGGGACCTACTACAATGAGCAGTTCTTC. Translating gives CASSQKASGTYYNEQFF.

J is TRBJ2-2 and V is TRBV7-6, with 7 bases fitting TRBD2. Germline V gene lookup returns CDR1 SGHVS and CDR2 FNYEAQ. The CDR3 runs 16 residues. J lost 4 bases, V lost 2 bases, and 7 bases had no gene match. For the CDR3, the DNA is TGTGCCAGCAGCTTAACCCGGGCTAGCGGCACCGGGGAGCTGTTTTTT. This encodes CASSLTRASGTGELFF. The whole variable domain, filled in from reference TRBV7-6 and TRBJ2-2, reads GAGVSQSPRYKVTKRGQDVALRCDPISGHVSLYWYRQALGQGPEFLTYFNYEAQQDKSGLPNDRFSAERPEGSISTLTIQRTEQRDSAMYRCASSLTRASGTGELFFGEGSRLTVL.

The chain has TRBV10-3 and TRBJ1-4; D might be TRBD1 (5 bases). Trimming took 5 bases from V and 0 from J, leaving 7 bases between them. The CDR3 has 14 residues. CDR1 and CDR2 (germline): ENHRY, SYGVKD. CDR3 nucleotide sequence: TGTGCCATCAGTCAGGGTGCAACTAATGAAAAACTGTTTTTT. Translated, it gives CAISQGATNEKLFF.

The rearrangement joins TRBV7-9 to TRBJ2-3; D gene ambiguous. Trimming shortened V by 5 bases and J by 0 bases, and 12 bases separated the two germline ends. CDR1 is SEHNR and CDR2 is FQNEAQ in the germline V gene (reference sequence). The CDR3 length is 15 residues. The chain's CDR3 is CASSPLPISTDTQYF. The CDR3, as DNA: TGTGCCAGCAGCCCCCTACCAATAAGCACAGATACGCAGTATTTT. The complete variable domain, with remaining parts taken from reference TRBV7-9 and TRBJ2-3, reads DTGVSQNPRHKITKRGQNVTFRCDPISEHNRLYWYRQTLGQGPEFLTYFQNEAQLEKSRLLSDRFSAERPKGSFSTLEIQRTEQGDSAMYLCASSPLPISTDTQYFGPGTRLTVL.

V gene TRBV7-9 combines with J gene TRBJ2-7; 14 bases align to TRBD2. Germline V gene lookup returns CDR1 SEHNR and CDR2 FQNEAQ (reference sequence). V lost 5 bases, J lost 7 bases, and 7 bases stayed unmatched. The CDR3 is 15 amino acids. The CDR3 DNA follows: TGTGCCAGCAGCCACGGGACTAGCGGGAGACGAGAGCAGTACTTC. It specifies CASSHGTSGRREQYF.

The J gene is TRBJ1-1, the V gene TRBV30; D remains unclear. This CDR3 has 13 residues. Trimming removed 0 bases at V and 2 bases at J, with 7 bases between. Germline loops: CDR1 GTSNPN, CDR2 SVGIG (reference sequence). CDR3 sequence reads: CAWSVNINTEAFF. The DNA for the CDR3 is TGTGCCTGGAGTGTAAACATAAACACTGAAGCTTTCTTT.

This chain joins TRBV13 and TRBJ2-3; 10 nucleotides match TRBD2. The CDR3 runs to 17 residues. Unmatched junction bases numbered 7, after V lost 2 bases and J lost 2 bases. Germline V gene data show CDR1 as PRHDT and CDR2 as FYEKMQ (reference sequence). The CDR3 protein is CASSLSGRAGVTDTQYF. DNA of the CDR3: TGTGCCAGCAGCTTAAGCGGGAGGGCCGGGGTCACAGATACGCAGTATTTT.

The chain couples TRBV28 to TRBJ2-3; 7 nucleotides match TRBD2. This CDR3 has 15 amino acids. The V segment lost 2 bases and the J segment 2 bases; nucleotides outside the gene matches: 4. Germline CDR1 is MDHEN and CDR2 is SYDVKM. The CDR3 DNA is TGTGCCAGCAGTTTAACTAGCGACAACACAGATACGCAGTATTTT. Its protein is CASSLTSDNTDTQYF. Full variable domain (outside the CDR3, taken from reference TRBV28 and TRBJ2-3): DVKVTQSSRYLVKRTGEKVFLECVQDMDHENMFWYRQDPGLGLRLIYFSYDVKMKEKGDIPEGYSVSREKKERFSLILESASTNQTSMYLCASSLTSDNTDTQYFGPGTRLTVL.

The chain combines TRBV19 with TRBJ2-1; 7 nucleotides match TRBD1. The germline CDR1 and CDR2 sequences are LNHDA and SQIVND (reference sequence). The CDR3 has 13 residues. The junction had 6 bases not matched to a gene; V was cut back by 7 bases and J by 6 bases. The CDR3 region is CASTLTGSNEQFF. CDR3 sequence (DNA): TGTGCCAGTACCCTGACAGGGTCCAATGAGCAGTTCTTC. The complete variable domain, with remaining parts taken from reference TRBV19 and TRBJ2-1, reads DGGITQSPKYLFRKEGQNVTLSCEQNLNHDAMYWYRQDPGQGLRLIYYSQIVNDFQKGDIAEGYSVSREKKESFPLTVTSAQKNPTAFYLCASTLTGSNEQFFGPGTRLTVL.

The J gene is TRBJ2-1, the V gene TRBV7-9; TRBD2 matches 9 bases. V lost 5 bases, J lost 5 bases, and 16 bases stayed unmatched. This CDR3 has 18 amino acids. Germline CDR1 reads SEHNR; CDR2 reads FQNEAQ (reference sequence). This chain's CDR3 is CASSLRAGGTLSNNEQFF. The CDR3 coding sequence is TGTGCCAGCAGCCTCCGAGCGGGAGGAACCCTGTCTAACAATGAGCAGTTCTTC.

CDR3 DNA sequence: TGCGCCAGCAGCTACACGCCTGACTACGAGCAGTACTTC. Amino acid sequence: CASSYTPDYEQYF. The genes are TRBV5-1 and TRBJ2-7; D remains ambiguous. This CDR3 contains 13 residues. Germline loops: CDR1 SGHRS, CDR2 YFSETQ. V lost 3 bases and J 3 bases, leaving 10 bases between the germline ends.